Listed here are 8 T cell receptor beta chains from one sample, sequenced in a study of blood T cell repertoires in COVID-19. Clones were read by immunoSEQ multiplex PCR, and TCRdb kept only the in-frame ones, dropping some. Of about 110,000 clones in the sample, less than 75% are singletons; the top ten hold 1.5% to 2%. Source material: peripheral blood. Receptors were obtained from a woman in her forties with acute or convalescent COVID-19.

The chain couples TRBV9 to TRBJ2-1, with 7 nucleotides matching TRBD2. The CDR3 covers 14 residues. The trim removed 4 bases at V and 8 bases at J, leaving 9 bases unmatched. Germline V gene sequence: CDR1 SGDLS, CDR2 YYNGEE. The CDR3 DNA reads as TGTGCCAGCAGCTTGGGAGGGCCCATCGATGAGCAGTTCTTC. Translation: CASSLGGPIDEQFF.

V and J are TRBV5-5 and TRBJ2-2; no firm D call. This CDR3 is 16 amino acids long. The V end was cut by 4 bases, the J end by 6 bases, with 19 bases between. Looked up from germline, CDR1 is SGHKS and CDR2 is YYEKEE (reference sequence). For the CDR3, the DNA is TGTGCCAGCAGCAAGCTGACCCTGGCGGAGCCCGGGGAGCTGTTTTTT. The encoded protein is CASSKLTLAEPGELFF.

The sample holds one count of this clone. CDR3 nucleotide sequence: TGTGCCAGCAGCTCCCGACAGGGCGCGAACACTGAAGCTTTCTTT. This codes for CASSSRQGANTEAFF. The V and J genes are TRBV7-2 and TRBJ1-1, with 7 bases matching TRBD1. The length of the CDR3 is 15 residues. After removal of 4 bases from V and 1 base from J, the junction contained 6 bases not matched to a gene. The V gene's germline CDR1 is SGHTA and CDR2 FQGNSA. The variable domain in full, with the rest retrieved from reference TRBV7-2 and TRBJ1-1, is GAGVSQSPSNKVTEKGKDVELRCDPISGHTALYWYRQSLGQGLEFLIYFQGNSAPDKSGLPSDRFSAERTGGSVSTLTIQRTQQEDSAVYLCASSSRQGANTEAFFGQGTRLTVV.

As concerns this clone: The same CDR3 can be traced to other DNA sequences in this sample. The chain is built from TRBV7-9 and TRBJ2-1; possibly TRBD1 for D (5 bases). Germline CDR1 and CDR2: SEHNR and FQNEAQ (reference sequence). The germline V and J ends were trimmed by 1 base and 0 bases, with 7 bases remaining between them. The CDR3 consists of 15 residues. DNA of the CDR3: TGTGCCAGCAGCTTAGACAGGAGCTCCTACAATGAGCAGTTCTTC. As protein: CASSLDRSSYNEQFF.

This clone showed up just once. J is TRBJ2-2 and V is TRBV2; 12 bases agree with TRBD2. The CDR3 runs to 15 residues. Germline CDR1 is SNHLY and CDR2 is FYNNEI. V was clipped by 9 bases and J by 4 bases; unmatched bases: 6. The CDR3 loop is CASRRTSGVTGELFF. CDR3 coding DNA: TGTGCCAGTAGACGGACTAGCGGGGTCACCGGGGAGCTGTTTTTT.

The sample holds a few counts of this clone. The chain has TRBV6-6 and TRBJ1-1, with D possibly matching TRBD1 (6 bases). Trimming cost V 7 bases and J 10 bases, with 16 bases left between them. The CDR3 covers 12 residues. Per the germline V gene, CDR1 is MNHNY and CDR2 is SVGAGI (reference sequence). The CDR3 nucleotides are TGTGCCAGCACCGAACCAGGGGACATAGCTTTCTTT. Protein product: CASTEPGDIAFF.

The chain carries TRBV7-3 and TRBJ2-2; TRBD1 matches 8 bases. CDR1 and CDR2 (germline): SGHTA, FQGTGA. The CDR3 is 15 amino acids. Trimming cost V 5 bases and J 2 bases; bases outside gene matches: 4. Here the CDR3 reads CASSPGQVNTGELFF. The CDR3 coding sequence is TGTGCCAGCAGCCCGGGACAGGTCAACACCGGGGAGCTGTTTTTT.

V usage is TRBV4-1 and J usage is TRBJ1-6, with D perhaps matching TRBD1 (6 bases). V was pared by 1 base and J by 4 bases, with 20 bases between. Germline CDR1 reads MGHRA; CDR2 reads YSYEKL. This CDR3 has 19 amino acids. DNA for the CDR3: TGCGCCAGCAGCCAAGGACCCCGAGGTCGGACAGTTTATAATTCACCCCTCCACTTT. This encodes CASSQGPRGRTVYNSPLHF.